This TCR beta chain emerged from a study of breast tumors, draining lymph nodes, adjacent tissues. Study findings and constraints: That most tumor T cells come from lymph nodes remained unproven. Compared with basal-like, luminal-like tumors shared significantly more repertoire with nontumor tissue. Compared with lymph nodes, tumors were less diverse; compared with nontumor tissue, more. Findings are consistent with lymph node origin and intratumoral expansion of most tumor T cells.

Germline CDR1 is SGHAT and CDR2 is FQNNGV. The CDR3 has 18 residues. J was trimmed by 4 bases and V by 1 base; bases with no gene match: 11. In this sample, this clonotype turned up many times. Its specificity is not known. Axillary draining lymph nodes of breast cancer patients supplied the node samples. Using its own MiXCR run on the multiplex PCR reads, TCRdb lists one record per CDR3 protein. The sample gives around 130,000 distinct CDR3 sequences, less than 35% of which show up once; 2.3% is in the top ten. V and J are TRBV11-2 and TRBJ2-2, with 8 bases matching TRBD1. This TCR derives from a female donor with breast cancer. Some clones in this sample may be carry-over from other donors' samples. The sequenced sample consisted of axillary lymph node tissue. The CDR3 DNA sequence: TGTGCCAGCAGCTTAGGTTTTTTGGCCAGGGGGCTCACCGGGGAGCTGTTTTTT. Protein sequence: CASSLGFLARGLTGELFF.